This TCR beta chain was documented in a study of blood T cell repertoires in COVID-19. CDR3 size: 15 residues. V was trimmed by 4 bases and J by 5 bases, leaving 18 bases between them. Germline V gene sequence: CDR1 SNHLY, CDR2 FYNNEI. Only in-frame clones appear in the TCRdb table, and some are missing; sequencing was by immunoSEQ multiplex PCR. The sample yields about 370,000 clones, about 89% seen once. Sequenced sample: peripheral blood. The chain has TRBV2 and TRBJ2-7; D is unclear. The TCR sequence derives from a woman aged 25 to 45 with COVID-19, enrolled during active disease. CDR3 amino acids: CASSVFWAPADEQYF. CDR3 sequence (DNA): TGTGCCAGCAGTGTGTTTTGGGCCCCAGCAGACGAGCAGTACTTC.